A single sample gave rise to the 13 T cell receptor beta chains below, sequenced in a study of T cell responses to AZD1222 COVID-19 vaccine. The table came from immunoSEQ multiplex PCR; TCRdb's copy has only in-frame clones and leaves some out. Here the sample spans some 150,000 clones, 88% being singletons. The sample here was peripheral blood, taken 28 days after the second dose of the MenACWY control vaccine. These receptors came from an adult who received the MenACWY meningococcal vaccine as a control.

The CDR3 loop is CASSLGGPNYGYTF. The CDR3 DNA is TGTGCCAGCAGCTTGGGGGGACCCAACTATGGCTACACCTTC. The rearrangement joins TRBV7-6 to TRBJ1-2, with a tentative D call TRBD1 (5 bases). V lost 3 bases and J lost 2, with 10 bases in between. The V gene's germline CDR1 is SGHVS and CDR2 FNYEAQ. The CDR3 runs 14 residues. Variable domain in full (rest from reference TRBV7-6 and TRBJ1-2): GAGVSQSPRYKVTKRGQDVALRCDPISGHVSLYWYRQALGQGPEFLTYFNYEAQQDKSGLPNDRFSAERPEGSISTLTIQRTEQRDSAMYRCASSLGGPNYGYTFGSGTRLTVV.

This clone turned up a few times. V usage is TRBV10-3 and J usage is TRBJ1-2; D remains unclear. Germline-derived CDR1 and CDR2 are ENHRY and SYGVKD. Between the trimmed V and J ends, which lost 7 bases and 7 bases, there was a span of 16 bases. The CDR3 totals 13 residues. This CDR3 is CAIKPGEEAGYTF. The CDR3 nucleotides read TGTGCCATCAAACCCGGGGAGGAGGCTGGCTACACCTTC.

Here the CDR3 DNA reads TGCAGTGTGTCTGAGCGGGGGGCCGCCGGGGAGCTGTTTTTT. Its protein product is CSVSERGAAGELFF. The chain recombines TRBV29-1 with TRBJ2-2, with 9 positions matching TRBD2. Per the germline V gene, CDR1 is SQVTM and CDR2 is ANQGSEA. CDR3 length equals 14 residues.

The chain combines TRBV18 with TRBJ1-4; the D is unclear. Germline V gene data show CDR1 as KGHSH and CDR2 as LQKENI. Trimming removed 6 bases from V and 0 bases from J, with 11 bases in between. CDR3 length: 15 amino acids. The CDR3 nucleotides are TGTGCCAGCTCGCTGCACCAAGCAACTAATGAAAAACTGTTTTTT. Translated, it gives CASSLHQATNEKLFF.

This clone has more than one count but fewer than ten. The rearrangement uses TRBV28 and TRBJ1-1, with 11 bases fitting TRBD1. The J segment lost 5 bases and the V segment lost 5 bases, leaving 16 bases of the junction unmatched. CDR3 length: 18 residues. Germline V gene lookup returns CDR1 MDHEN and CDR2 SYDVKM. The CDR3, as DNA: TGTGCCAGCAGTCCCATCCTTATAGGGGGACAGGGGGATACTGAAGCTTTCTTT. It codes for CASSPILIGGQGDTEAFF.

A few counts support this clone. The chain combines TRBV3-1 (or the pseudogene TRBV3-2) with TRBJ1-1; no clear D. V lost 8 bases, J lost 4 bases, and 11 bases lay in between. The CDR3 extends over 12 amino acids. Germline CDR1 is LGHDT and CDR2 is YNNKEL (reference sequence). The CDR3 here is CASSYLGTEAFF. For the CDR3, the DNA is TGTGCCAGCTCCTACTTGGGCACTGAAGCTTTCTTT.

The rearrangement links TRBV11-2 to TRBJ1-1; possible D gene TRBD1, 5 bases. The germline CDR1 and CDR2 sequences are SGHAT and FQNNGV. The CDR3 has 14 amino acids. V dropped 3 bases and J dropped 9 bases, with 17 bases sitting between them. CDR3 coding DNA: TGTGCCAGCAGCTTCGGCAGGGTAGTAGAAAAAGCTTTCTTT. Protein sequence: CASSFGRVVEKAFF. The entire variable domain, with the rest obtained from reference TRBV11-2 and TRBJ1-1, is as follows: EAGVAQSPRYKIIEKRQSVAFWCNPISGHATLYWYQQILGQGPKLLIQFQNNGVVDDSQLPKDRFSAERLKGVDSTLKIQPAKLEDSAVYLCASSFGRVVEKAFFGQGTRLTVV.

V usage is TRBV11-3 and J usage is TRBJ1-1; 9 nucleotides line up with TRBD1. The germline gives CDR1 SGHNT, CDR2 YENEEA. The CDR3 is 16 residues long. J was trimmed by 0 bases and V by 5 bases; bases with no gene match: 7. CDR3: CASSLHRGRMNTEAFF. The CDR3 DNA reads as TGTGCCAGCAGCCTGCACAGGGGGCGAATGAACACTGAAGCTTTCTTT.

V is TRBV30 and J is TRBJ1-3; maybe TRBD1 (6 bases). Germline V gene lookup returns CDR1 GTSNPN and CDR2 SVGIG (reference sequence). Trimming took off 5 bases at V and 4 bases at J, with 9 bases between the two ends. The CDR3 spans 12 residues. The DNA for the CDR3 is TGTGCCTGGGGACAGTCAGGAAACACCATATATTTT. This translates into CAWGQSGNTIYF.

The chain has TRBV15 and TRBJ1-6; D gene uncertain. The CDR3 covers 16 residues. Germline V CDR1 and CDR2: LNHNV, YYDKDF (reference sequence). Trimming left V 0 bases short and J 10 bases short, with 16 bases between. CDR3 residues: CATSREAASERSPLHF. CDR3 in DNA: TGTGCCACCAGCAGAGAGGCCGCGAGTGAAAGATCACCCCTCCACTTT.

The rearrangement links TRBV6-4 to TRBJ1-5; 10 nucleotides align to TRBD1. Trimming cost V 5 bases and J 8 bases; bases outside gene matches: 9. The CDR3 contains 15 residues. From germline, CDR1 is MRHNA and CDR2 SNTAGT. The CDR3 coding sequence is TGTGCCAGCAGTCCGACAGGGGGCCGTTGGGAGCCCCAGCATTTT. Translation gives CASSPTGGRWEPQHF.

J is TRBJ1-4 and V is TRBV2, with TRBD1 identical over 7 bases. Looked up from germline, CDR1 is SNHLY and CDR2 is FYNNEI. This CDR3 region has 14 residues. V was pared by 6 bases and J by 6 bases, with 7 bases of the junction left unmatched. CDR3 DNA: TGTGCCAGCAGAGAGGGACAGAAGGATGAAAAACTGTTTTTT. This sequence encodes CASREGQKDEKLFF. The full variable domain, in which reference TRBV2 and TRBJ1-4 provide the parts outside the CDR3, is EPEVTQTPSHQVTQMGQEVILRCVPISNHLYFYWYRQILGQKVEFLVSFYNNEISEKSEIFDDQFSVERPDGSNFTLKIRSTKLEDSAMYFCASREGQKDEKLFFGSGTQLSVL.

V gene TRBV9 combines with J gene TRBJ1-3; 7 bases agree with TRBD1. The CDR3 sequence is 15 residues long. The germline CDR1 and CDR2 sequences are SGDLS and YYNGEE. V shed 3 bases and J 4 bases; nucleotides not matched to a gene: 7. CDR3 nucleotide sequence: TGTGCCAGCAGCGCTGGGACGGGACAGGGAAACACCATATATTTT. Amino acid sequence: CASSAGTGQGNTIYF. Combining the CDR3 with reference TRBV9 and TRBJ1-3 gives the whole variable domain DSGVTQTPKHLITATGQRVTLRCSPRSGDLSVYWYQQSLDQGLQFLIQYYNGEERAKGNILERFSAQQFPDLHSELNLSSLELGDSALYFCASSAGTGQGNTIYFGEGSWLTVV.